This T cell receptor (beta chain) was sequenced during a study of response to subunit inactivated influenza vaccine. Findings and caveats of the study: It was the authors' suggestion that each seasonal influenza vaccination recruits few new T cells.

Germline V gene sequence: CDR1 MGHRA, CDR2 YSYEKL. V lost 1 base, J lost 3 bases, and 4 bases stayed unmatched. This CDR3 is built from 16 residues. One entry per CDR3 protein results from TCRdb running MiXCR on the RT-PCR reads. The sample carries under 850,000 distinct CDR3 sequences, less than 20% recorded once. This clonotype was counted between two and nine times. Its antigen is not known. Specimen: PBMCs from blood, collected 4 to 6 days after vaccination. This chain connects TRBV4-1 to TRBJ2-1; 9 nucleotides agree with TRBD1. The clonotype was recovered from a man aged 50 or older who received an inactivated influenza vaccine. The CDR3 loop is CASSQGRGQGYNEQFF. CDR3 DNA: TGCGCCAGCAGCCAAGGAAGGGGACAGGGCTACAATGAGCAGTTCTTC.